What follows is one T cell receptor beta chain and its context. Antigen specificity is unknown. This CDR3 spans 16 amino acids. Germline V gives CDR1 LGHDT, CDR2 YNNKEL (reference sequence). V was cut by 0 bases and J by 0 bases, with 9 bases left in between. This entry comes from a study of post-analysis software for immune sequencing data. Background on the study: The study covered relapsing-remitting, secondary progressive and progressive-relapsing courses of multiple sclerosis.

General study results and limits: The study found TRBV5-6, TRBV5-1 and TRBV20-1 among a few TRBV segments more frequent in patients than controls.

TCR beta cDNA libraries had unique molecular identifiers. A single record per CDR3 protein comes from TCRdb applying MiXCR to the PCR reads. The table has roughly 800,000 distinct CDR3 sequences, 53% seen once. V usage is TRBV3-1 and J usage is TRBJ2-1; possibly TRBD2 for D (5 bases). This TCR came from a girl aged 5 to 17 with multiple sclerosis. Material: blood. The CDR3 protein is CASSQDGSRSYNEQFF. CDR3 nucleotides: TGTGCCAGCAGCCAAGATGGGAGTCGCTCCTACAATGAGCAGTTCTTC.